This TCR beta chain was captured in a study of CD8 T cells in ankylosing spondylitis. Study-level points and caveats: Within matched ankylosing spondylitis synovial fluid, disease-linked clones were reportedly significantly enriched. Fewer than 10 highly homologous variants made up a TCR beta motif that seemed to typify ankylosing spondylitis blood. Disease-linked clones displayed a CD8+ phenotype and appeared relatively rarely in peripheral blood.

Each CDR3 protein is one row after TCRdb ran MiXCR on the 5' RACE reads. The top ten hold around 7% of the sample, which has about 540,000 distinct CDR3 sequences, about an eighth seen once. Regarding this clonotype: The antigen is undetermined.

The CDR3 spans 17 residues. V lost 0 bases and J 4 bases, leaving 16 bases between the germline ends. CDR1 is LNHNV and CDR2 is YYDKDF in the germline V gene (reference sequence). Sequenced: blood, either unsorted or a sorted T cell fraction (not recorded which). This receptor was taken from a male donor with ankylosing spondylitis. The chain joins TRBV15 to TRBJ1-3; D perhaps matches TRBD1 (5 bases). The CDR3 loop reads CATSRDPGPWGGNTIYF. The DNA for the CDR3 is TGTGCCACCAGCAGAGATCCCGGACCGTGGGGCGGAAACACCATATATTTT.